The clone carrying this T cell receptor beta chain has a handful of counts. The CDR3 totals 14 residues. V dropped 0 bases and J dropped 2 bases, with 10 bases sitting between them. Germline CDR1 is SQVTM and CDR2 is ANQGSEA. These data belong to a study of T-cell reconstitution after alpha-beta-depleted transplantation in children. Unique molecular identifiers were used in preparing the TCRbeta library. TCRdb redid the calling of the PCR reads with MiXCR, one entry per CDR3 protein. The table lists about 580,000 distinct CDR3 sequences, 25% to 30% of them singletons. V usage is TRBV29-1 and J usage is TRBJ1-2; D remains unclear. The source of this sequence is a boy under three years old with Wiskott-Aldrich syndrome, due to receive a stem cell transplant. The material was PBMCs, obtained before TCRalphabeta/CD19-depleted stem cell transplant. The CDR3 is CSVEDQSRNYGYTF. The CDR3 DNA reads TGCAGCGTTGAAGATCAGTCCAGGAACTATGGCTACACCTTC.